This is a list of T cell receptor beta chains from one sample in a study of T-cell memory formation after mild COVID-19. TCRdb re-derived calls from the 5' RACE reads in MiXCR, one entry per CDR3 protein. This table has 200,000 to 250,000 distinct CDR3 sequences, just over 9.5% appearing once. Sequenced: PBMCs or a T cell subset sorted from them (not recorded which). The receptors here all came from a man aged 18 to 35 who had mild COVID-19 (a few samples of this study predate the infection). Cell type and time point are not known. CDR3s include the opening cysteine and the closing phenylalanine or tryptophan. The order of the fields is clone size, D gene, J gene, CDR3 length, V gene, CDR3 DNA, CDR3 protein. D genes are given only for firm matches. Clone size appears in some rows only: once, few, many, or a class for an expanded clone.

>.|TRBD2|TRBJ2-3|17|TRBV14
TGTGCCTGCAGCCAAGCTAGCGGGGGCCCTTCCATAGATACGCAGTATTTT
CACSQASGGPSIDTQYF
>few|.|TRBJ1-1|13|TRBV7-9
TGTGCCAGCAGGTCCCATGGGGACACTGAAGCTTTCTTT
CASRSHGDTEAFF
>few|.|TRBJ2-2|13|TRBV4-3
TGCGCCAGCAGCCAAGGGTCGCGTGGCGGGCTGTTTTTT
CASSQGSRGGLFF
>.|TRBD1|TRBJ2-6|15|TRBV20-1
TGCAGTGCGACGGACAGGAACACCGGGGCCAACGTCCTGACTTTC
CSATDRNTGANVLTF
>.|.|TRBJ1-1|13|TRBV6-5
TGTGCCAGCAGAATGGTACTGAACACTGAAGCTTTCTTT
CASRMVLNTEAFF
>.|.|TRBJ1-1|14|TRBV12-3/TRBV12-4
TGTGCCAGCAGACCTGTGCGGTTATCAACTGAAGCTTTCTTT
CASRPVRLSTEAFF
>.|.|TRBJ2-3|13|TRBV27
TGTGCCAGCAGTTTGAAACGCACAGATACGCAGTATTTT
CASSLKRTDTQYF
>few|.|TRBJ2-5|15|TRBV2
TGTGCCAGCAGTGTAGGGTCGGGGTACGAAGAGACCCAGTACTTC
CASSVGSGYEETQYF
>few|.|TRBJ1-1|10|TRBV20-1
TGCAGTGCTAGAGACACTGAAGCTTTCTTT
CSARDTEAFF
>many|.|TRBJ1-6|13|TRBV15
TGTGCCACCAGCAGAGTGGGGGGTTCACCCCTCCACTTT
CATSRVGGSPLHF
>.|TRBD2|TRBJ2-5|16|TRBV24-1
TGTGCCACCAGTGAGACTAGCGGGGGGGCGGAGGAGACCCAGTACTTC
CATSETSGGAEETQYF
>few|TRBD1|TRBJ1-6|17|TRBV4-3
TGCGCCAGCAGCCAAGGAACGCACAGGGGCTATAATTCACCCCTCCACTTT
CASSQGTHRGYNSPLHF
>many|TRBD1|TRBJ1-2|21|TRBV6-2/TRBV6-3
TGTGCCAGCACCCTTTTATGGGACAGCTGGATATCAGGGGCGCGTCACTATGGCTACACCTTC
CASTLLWDSWISGARHYGYTF
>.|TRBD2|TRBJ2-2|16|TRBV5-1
TGCGCCAGCAGCTTCTTGGGACTACCTACAGGCGGGGAGCTGTTTTTT
CASSFLGLPTGGELFF
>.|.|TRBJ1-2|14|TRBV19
TGTGCCAGTCTGGGCCAAACAGGGAAGTCTGGCTACACCTTC
CASLGQTGKSGYTF
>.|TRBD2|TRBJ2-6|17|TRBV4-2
TGTGCCAGCCTTGGACTAGCGGGGTTCTCTGGGGCCAACGTCCTGACTTTC
CASLGLAGFSGANVLTF
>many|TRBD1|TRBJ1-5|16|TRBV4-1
TGCGCCAGCAGCGCTACAGGGGTTTCCGGCAATCAGCCCCAGCATTTT
CASSATGVSGNQPQHF
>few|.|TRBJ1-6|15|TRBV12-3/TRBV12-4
TGTGCCAGCACTCTCGACGGAATATATAATTCACCCCTCCACTTT
CASTLDGIYNSPLHF
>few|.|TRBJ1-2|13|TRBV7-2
TGTGCCAGCAGCTTATGGGCCGAGAATGGCTACACCTTC
CASSLWAENGYTF
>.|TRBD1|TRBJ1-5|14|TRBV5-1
TGCGCCAGCAGCCCGACAGGGGGCTGGCAGCCCCAGCATTTT
CASSPTGGWQPQHF
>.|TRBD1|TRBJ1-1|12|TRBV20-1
TGCAGTGCCCCCAAGGGGCAGGGGGGAGCTTTCTTT
CSAPKGQGGAFF
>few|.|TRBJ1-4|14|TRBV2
TGTGCCAGCAGAGAAAGGGCAGGGGCTGAAAAACTGTTTTTT
CASRERAGAEKLFF
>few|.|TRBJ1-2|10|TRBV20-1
TGCAGTGCCAGTAACTATGGCTACACCTTC
CSASNYGYTF
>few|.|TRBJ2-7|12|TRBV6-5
TGTGCCAGCAGACCGGGCCCCTACGAGCAGTACTTC
CASRPGPYEQYF
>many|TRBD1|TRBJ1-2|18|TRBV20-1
TGCAGTGCTAGATGGAGGCTCTGGGGACAGGGATCGGACTATGGCTACACCTTC
CSARWRLWGQGSDYGYTF
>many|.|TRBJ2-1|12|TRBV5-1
TGCGCCAGCAGCCAGAGGGGGAATGAGCAGTTCTTC
CASSQRGNEQFF
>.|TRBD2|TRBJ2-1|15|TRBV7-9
TGTGCCAGCAGCTTAGCACTAGCGGGTTACAATGAGCAGTTCTTC
CASSLALAGYNEQFF
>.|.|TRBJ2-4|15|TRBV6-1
TGTGCCAGCAGTGACGACGGCCCAGCCAAAAACATTCAGTACTTC
CASSDDGPAKNIQYF
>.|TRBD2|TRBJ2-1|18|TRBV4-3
TGCGCCAGCAGCCAAGATCGAGTCGGGCGGGGGGCCCCTGGTGAGCAGTTCTTC
CASSQDRVGRGAPGEQFF
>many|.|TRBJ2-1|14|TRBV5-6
TGTGCCAGCATGAGGTCGCATCAGAGGGATGAGCAGTTCTTC
CASMRSHQRDEQFF
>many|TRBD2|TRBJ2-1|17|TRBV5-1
TGCGCCAGCAGCTTGGAGCGGGGGGCCGGCTCCTACAATGAGCAGTTCTTC
CASSLERGAGSYNEQFF
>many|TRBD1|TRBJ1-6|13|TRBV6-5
TGTGCCGTAACGGACAGGGATAATTCACCCCTCCACTTT
CAVTDRDNSPLHF
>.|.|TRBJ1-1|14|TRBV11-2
TGTGCCAGCAGCTTAGTTAGCTTGAACACTGAAGCTTTCTTT
CASSLVSLNTEAFF
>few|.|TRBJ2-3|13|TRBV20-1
TGCAGTGCTAGTAGAGCCCCGATAGATACGCAGTATTTT
CSASRAPIDTQYF
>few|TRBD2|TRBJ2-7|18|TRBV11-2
TGTGCCAGCAGCTTCACTAGCGGGGGCGCTCCCTCAACCTACGAGCAGTACTTC
CASSFTSGGAPSTYEQYF
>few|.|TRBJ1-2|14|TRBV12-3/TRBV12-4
TGTGCCAGCAGTTTTGGGGGTATAAACTATGGCTACACCTTC
CASSFGGINYGYTF
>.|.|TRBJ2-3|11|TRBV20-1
TGCAGCCCCGCGGATACCGATACGCAGTATTTT
CSPADTDTQYF
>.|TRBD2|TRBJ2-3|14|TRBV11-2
TGTGCCAGCAGCTTGTCTAGCGGTGCGGGTACGCAGTATTTT
CASSLSSGAGTQYF
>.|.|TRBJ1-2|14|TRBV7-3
TGTGCCAGCAGCAGAGACAGGTCGAACTATGGCTACACCTTC
CASSRDRSNYGYTF
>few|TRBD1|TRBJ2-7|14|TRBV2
TGTGCCAGCAGTGAACAGGGACAGGGTTACGAGCAGTACTTC
CASSEQGQGYEQYF